This record looks at one TCR beta chain sequence and its context. As to treatment: about 20 received Ad26.COV2.S at low or high dose, single or two shots; five or six received placebo; per-sample allocation not given. Sampling was performed 63 days after the first vaccine or placebo injection. The data belong to a study of Ad26.COV2.S vaccination and SARS-CoV-2 variants. In the study overall: In the study, Ad26.COV2.S was injected intramuscularly once, or twice 56 days apart.

Some clones are missing from TCRdb's copy, which holds only in-frame ones; the method was immunoSEQ multiplex PCR. The repertoire holds a few hundred thousand clones, with roughly 84% as singletons. CDR3 length equals 15 residues. The V end lost 5 bases, the J end lost 8 bases, and 18 bases lay between the germline ends. Per germline, CDR1 KGHSH and CDR2 LQKENI. Specimen: peripheral blood, collected in a trial of Ad26.COV2.S vaccine versus placebo. This sequence was found in a person between 18 and 59 years old who received the Ad26.COV2.S COVID-19 vaccine or a placebo. This sequence joins TRBV18 and TRBJ2-2, with D maybe TRBD1 (5 bases). CDR3 sequence reads: CASSSGQGAAGELFF. Written as DNA, the CDR3 is TGTGCCAGCTCATCGGGCCAGGGTGCTGCAGGGGAGCTGTTTTTT.